What follows describes a single T cell receptor beta chain. The specificity of this receptor is unknown. Per-base quality was not reported, and no clone a single base away is much larger than it. The sample belongs to a study of cytomegalovirus exposure and HLA in healthy donors (dated by TCRdb to 2015 to 2018). In terms of the full investigation: An earlier analysis of some 600 of the donors reported about 280 Gb of sequence data and 95 million to 120 million unique TCR beta sequences obtained from some 170 million T cells. An earlier analysis of several hundred of the donors used high-throughput TCR beta sequencing to judge whether each TCR beta V gene segment behaved as functional or pseudogenic. A separate validation cohort of roughly 120 different subjects was used in addition to the approximately 610-subject first cohort. To predict cytomegalovirus infection status, the study combined high-throughput TCR immunosequencing, statistical association of individual TCRs with disease status, and machine learning. On average, 235,054 unique TCR beta nucleotide sequences were sequenced per donor among roughly 430 genotyped donors of the cohort, with roughly 18% of those sequences being non-productive. Roughly 5 DR-DQ haplotypes were treated as single units for association and clustering because of strong linkage in the cohort. All discovery cohort repertoires had been generated on a single sequencing platform. The study profiled the T cell repertoires of about 720 subjects by immunosequencing and related them to cytomegalovirus serostatus. Rather than drawing on any new phenotypic data, the later analysis identified candidate immune exposures from TCR beta sequences and the way those sequences occurred across donors. A later analysis re-examined previously published TCR beta repertoires from more than 550 donors and added high-resolution HLA genotyping to investigate patterns of TCR occurrence. An early release covering 550 to 650 HLA-typed donors comprised about 290 gigabases of sequencing data and 85 million to 100 million unique TCR sequences. A later genetic analysis took genome-wide SNP genotypes for about three fifths of the roughly 670 donors and used that subset as a discovery cohort. Of the 300 to 500 genotyped donors, 75% to 85% were placed in the genetic ancestry cluster associated with self-reported Caucasian donors. Both class I and class II loci were covered by HLA typing, at four-digit resolution. The number of donors typed differed by locus, with about 629-640 for A, B, C, DRB1 and DQB1, roughly 550 for DQA1, 600 to 610 for DPA1, and approximately 470 for DPB1. The study aimed to test whether signatures of past pathogen exposure could be identified by cataloging public T cell receptors. Donor age, sex, ethnicity and CMV serostatus were compiled together with the repertoire data. General study outcomes and caveats: In both the original and validation cohorts, the classifier was reported to diagnose cytomegalovirus status with high specificity and sensitivity. A total of roughly 160 TCR beta chains were listed by the study as associated with cytomegalovirus. The earlier analysis of a few hundred of the donors excluded 15 to 20 rarely observed V segments, including chromosome 9 orphons, because counts were too low. A further reported finding was that TCR beta sequences accurately predicted the HLA-A and HLA-B alleles for most subjects in the first cohort. A later analysis found that HLA-associated TCR beta chains were more clonally expanded and had lower generation probabilities than equally common non-associated chains. Assigning TCR associations to individual alleles was difficult when HLA alleles, especially DR and DQ, strongly co-occurred. A few of the identified cytomegalovirus-associated TCR beta chains were confirmed in vitro to be specific for cytomegalovirus antigens. A later genetic analysis associated a missense DCLRE1C variant with V-gene and J-gene trimming of TCR beta chains, and an independent cohort replicated the association. In a later analysis, the rate of TCR association differed among HLA loci, with DRB1 alleles having the most associated TCRs and HLA-C alleles having the fewest. Presence/absence analyses assumed roughly uniform sequencing depth across donors, an assumption that may not hold. Because HLA typing was missing for some donors at each locus, association tests included only the typed subset. Immune exposure information for the cohort was limited to CMV serostatus. In a later analysis, several top co-occurrence clusters were reported to appear linked to parvovirus B19, influenza, CMV and Epstein-Barr virus. This cohort had only TCR beta chains sequenced, and the lack of alpha or paired-chain data limited which features could be detected. A group of highly shared sequence variants was considered likely to be a technical artifact of the sequencing pipeline. In an earlier analysis of about 550 of the donors, most TCR beta V segments were observed in productive rearrangements about 90% or about 30% of the time, broadly matching IMGT annotations. According to the authors, the approach could potentially be generalized to other disease states and immunological phenotypes. A later analysis associated about 17,000 TCR beta sequences with specific HLA alleles at a false discovery rate of 0.05. While some public TCRs were present in many individuals, most TCR sequences turned up only very rarely across donors. The 87-base-pair reads could not distinguish some IMGT-functional V segments, including TRBV6-2 and TRBV6-3, so those segments were excluded. Compared with the roughly 670-donor mean, donors in an Asian-associated ancestry cluster had fewer N-insertions in productive TCRs, according to a later genetic analysis. Correlated functional status among segregating V segments might reflect linkage disequilibrium, but an unknown experimental factor could not be ruled out. According to a later analysis, most CMV-associated TCR beta chains appeared to be HLA-restricted, and the HLA associations seemed to be driven largely by CMV exposure.

The cohort comprised under 700 healthy bone marrow donors. At the time of sampling, every cohort member was nominally healthy, though immune exposures that went unrecorded were likely present. The donor was CMV seronegative and was included in the group of about 350 seronegative cohort members. Each donor provided a peripheral blood sample, and peripheral blood mononuclear cells were used for TCR beta sequencing. The Qiagen DNeasy Blood Extraction Kit was used to extract genomic DNA from the blood cell samples. V is trimmed back by 4 bases and J by 4 bases, and the junction contains 11 bases that no gene match accounts for. Measured from the cysteine to the phenylalanine, the CDR3 is 16 residues long. Kept here is only the CDR3 DNA, which spans 48 bases and is read in frame from base 1. CDR1 and CDR2 are read off the germline V gene as SGHRS and YFSETQ. The receptor library was made with the immunoSEQ multiplex PCR assay. For the multiplex PCR, a mixture combining 60 forward primers for TCR Vbeta segments and 13 reverse primers for TCR Jbeta segments was used. Amplification of the CDR3 region of rearranged TCR beta genes was performed with a multiplex PCR assay on genomic DNA. Amplified TCR beta libraries were sequenced as 87-base-pair reads on the Illumina HiSeq System. The authors processed their data as follows. A later analysis counted 65 million to 90 million unique TCR beta chains across the 666 repertoires, and roughly 10 million of these chains were shared by at least two donors. To remove PCR and sequencing errors, raw reads were error-corrected and collapsed into unique sequences using a nearest-neighbor algorithm that merged closely related sequences. V, D and J gene segments were assigned by aligning CDR3 sequences to IMGT reference sequences. Each retained sequence needed at least a six-nucleotide match to both a V gene segment and a J gene segment. Rearrangements were called productive when the CDR3 lacked stop codons and stayed in frame with V and J; all others were non-productive. Following IMGT convention, CDR3 was defined as the stretch from the second conserved V-encoded cysteine up to the conserved J-encoded phenylalanine. In an earlier analysis of more than 550 of the donors, sequences lacking an unambiguous match to a single V gene segment were excluded. In an earlier analysis of approximately 610 of the donors, V segments were called functional above 56.7% productive rearrangements and were called segregating when the between-donor standard deviation exceeded 5%. To diagnose cytomegalovirus status from the catalog of TCR beta chain sequences, a statistical classification framework was built. V and J gene assignment, in a later analysis, came from comparing TCR nucleotide sequences with IMGT/GENE-DB human TR gene sequences. In a later analysis, CDR3 sequences and most-parsimonious VDJ recombination scenarios were assigned using the TCRdist pipeline. In a later analysis, each TCR beta chain was defined by its CDR3 amino acid sequence together with its V-gene family, and reads without a unique V-gene family were excluded. A later analysis removed nearly 600 highly shared, low-generation-probability nucleotide sequences to deal with suspected cross-contamination and a sequencing artifact. In a later analysis, a clonal expansion index for each public chain was calculated from normalized within-repertoire ranks of inferred template counts. A later analysis computed generation probabilities with a VDJ recombination model fitted to out-of-frame rearrangements, and checked the results against IGoR. Hypergeometric tests were used in a later analysis to score TCR-TCR, TCR-HLA and TCR-CMV co-occurrence, with a repertoire-size bias correction applied to the TCR pairs. To estimate false discovery rates, a later analysis permuted the HLA or CMV assignments 20 times. A later analysis grouped co-occurring TCRs with DBSCAN, adding TCRdist sequence similarity when clustering within HLA-allele-positive subsets. Co-occurrence clustering excluded repertoires with fewer than 30,000 or more than 120,000 public chains, plus five with anomalous nucleotide sharing. The source is immuneACCESS, and TCRdb retained only in-frame sequences with V and J called. Part of the clones is not carried over; for the studies checked, unresolved V genes explain less than half of this, and the remainder is unexplained. D and trimming come from the DNA, and the V and J calls and clone size come from that table. This sample is represented by around 130,000 clones; 80% of them were singletons. The top ten constitute just over 2.5% of the sample.

The clonotype originates from a man aged 25 to 45 in good health and CMV-seronegative. The sequence joins TRBV5-1 to TRBJ2-1; TRBD1 aligns with 7 central bases. Sequencing input: PBMCs. CDR3 region: CASSRTGTDLYNEQFF. The nucleotide sequence is given as TGCGCCAGCAGCAGGACCGGGACAGATTTATACAATGAGCAGTTCTTC.